This T cell receptor (beta chain) was captured in a study of human T cells and chemical hapten exposure. V was shortened by 3 bases and J by 9 bases, with 10 bases between the two germline ends. From germline, CDR1 is SGDLS and CDR2 YYNGEE. This CDR3 has 12 amino acids. Time point denoted: healthy volunteer bleed at 2 weeks. Total RNA was extracted from unfractionated whole blood. This clonotype was seen at least ten times. The library gave individual cDNA molecules unique molecular identifiers. Using its own MiXCR run on the RACE reads, TCRdb lists one record per CDR3 protein. Here the sample spans tens of thousands of distinct CDR3 sequences, about 4.1% being singletons.

Sequenced sample: whole blood. The chain combines TRBV9 with TRBJ2-1; D ambiguous. The origin of this receptor is a human donor in good health. Some clones in this sample may be carry-over from other donors' samples. DNA for the CDR3: TGTGCCAGCAGCGAGGGCCTCGGTGAGCAGTTCTTC. It is translated as CASSEGLGEQFF.